The present TCR beta chain was sequenced within a study of blood T cell repertoires in COVID-19. As for the study in general: Some COVID-19 samples were acute and others convalescent; all came from the United States, Italy and Spain. Nucleic acid was either cDNA or gDNA, and it came from T cells, B-cell-depleted T cells, or PBMCs.

The CDR3 is 16 residues long. CDR1 and CDR2 from the germline V gene are SGDLS and YYNGEE. After removal of 1 base from V and 0 bases from J, the junction contained 6 bases not matched to a gene. Per the original methods: Amplification from reference gene primers served as the basis for estimated nucleated cell counts. Produced via immunoSEQ multiplex PCR; TCRdb's table is partial and in-frame only. V, J and clone size were drawn from that table, and D and trimming were deduced from the DNA. Of fewer than 200,000 clones listed, about 90% are singletons. The receptor was isolated from a young man with COVID-19, enrolled during active disease. The gene calls are TRBV9 and TRBJ1-2, with TRBD1 identical over 7 bases. What was sequenced was peripheral blood. CDR3 coding DNA: TGTGCCAGCAGCGTATCCCGGGACAGACCTAACTATGGCTACACCTTC. This encodes CASSVSRDRPNYGYTF.